This is a list of T cell receptor beta chains from one sample in a study of cytomegalovirus exposure and HLA in healthy donors. Using immunoSEQ multiplex PCR, the repertoire was profiled, and TCRdb retains in-frame clones only, with some absent. The sample lists 120,000 to 150,000 clones; around 87% were seen once. The material sequenced was PBMCs. The receptors stem from a man aged 18 to 30 in good health and CMV-seropositive. The CDR3 runs from the conserved cysteine through the conserved F or W. D genes are given only for firm matches.

cdr3_aa,j_call,v_call,d_call
CASSGSLAGDGNIQYF,TRBJ2-4,TRBV14,TRBD2
CSARSWDNSYNEQFF,TRBJ2-1,TRBV29-1,-
CASSQVRQGPNTGELFF,TRBJ2-2,TRBV4-2,TRBD1
CASSLVRGTGELFF,TRBJ2-2,TRBV5-4,-
CASTADPGTGGYHEQFF,TRBJ2-1,TRBV21-1,-
CASSLGWGFLGLVYEQYF,TRBJ2-7,TRBV13,-
CASNILRWGNQPQHF,TRBJ1-5,TRBV28,-
CASGLADKNIQYF,TRBJ2-4,TRBV6-6,TRBD2
CASSLGGGTEAFF,TRBJ1-1,TRBV7-9,-
CASSPSSYEQYF,TRBJ2-7,TRBV18,-
CASSRDRNYGYTF,TRBJ1-2,TRBV6-6,TRBD1
CASFVQVVSGANVLTF,TRBJ2-6,TRBV5-6,-
CASSERAQGAYEQYF,TRBJ2-7,TRBV10-2,TRBD1
CASSSTSAPYNEQFF,TRBJ2-1,TRBV28,TRBD2
CASGWDRKNTEAFF,TRBJ1-1,TRBV6-1,TRBD1
CASSLRQFNEKLFF,TRBJ1-4,TRBV13,-
CASSEGRTASTDTQYF,TRBJ2-3,TRBV10-1,-
CASSIGAGSGTEAFF,TRBJ1-1,TRBV19,-
CASRLANYGYTF,TRBJ1-2,TRBV2,-
CASSQGSWGGQPQHF,TRBJ1-5,TRBV4-1,-